The TCR beta chain under discussion was sequenced for a study of blood T cell repertoires in COVID-19. CDR1 is LNHDA, CDR2 SQIVND, per germline (reference sequence). The CDR3 is 14 residues long. V lost 0 bases and J lost 6, with 11 bases in between. Here immunoSEQ multiplex PCR was the method, and the copy in TCRdb shows in-frame clones only, minus some. The sample comprises under 150,000 clones, over 80% of which are singletons, and approximately 4.3% rests with the top ten. The V gene is TRBV19, the J gene TRBJ1-2; D not certain. The sequence was obtained from a woman between 50 and 59 years old with acute or convalescent COVID-19. Sequenced sample: peripheral blood. CDR3 sequence: CASSIEWSGDGYTF. DNA of the CDR3: TGTGCCAGTAGTATAGAATGGTCCGGGGATGGCTACACCTTC.